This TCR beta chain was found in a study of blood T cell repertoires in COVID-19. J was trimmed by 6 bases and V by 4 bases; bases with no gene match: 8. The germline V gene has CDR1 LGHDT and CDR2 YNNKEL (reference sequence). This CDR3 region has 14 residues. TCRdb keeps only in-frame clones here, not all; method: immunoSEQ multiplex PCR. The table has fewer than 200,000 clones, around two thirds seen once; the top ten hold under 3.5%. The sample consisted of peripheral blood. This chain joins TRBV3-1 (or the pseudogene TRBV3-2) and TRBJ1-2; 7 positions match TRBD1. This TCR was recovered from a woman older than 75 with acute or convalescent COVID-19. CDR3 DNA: TGTGCCAGCAGCCCGCTTACAGGGGCCGATGGCTACACCTTC. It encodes CASSPLTGADGYTF.